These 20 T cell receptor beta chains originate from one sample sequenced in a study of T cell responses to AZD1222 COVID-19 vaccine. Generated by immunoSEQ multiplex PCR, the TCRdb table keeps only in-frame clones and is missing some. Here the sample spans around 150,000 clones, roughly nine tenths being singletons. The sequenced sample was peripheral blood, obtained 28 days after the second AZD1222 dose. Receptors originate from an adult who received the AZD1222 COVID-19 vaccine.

The CDR3 region is CASSYGTGDYEQYF. As DNA, the CDR3 is TGTGCCAGCAGTTATGGAACAGGGGACTACGAGCAGTACTTC. V usage is TRBV27 and J usage is TRBJ2-7; 7 bases are shared with TRBD1. The junction had 6 bases not matched to a gene; V was cut back by 4 bases and J by 3 bases. The V gene's germline CDR1 is MNHEY and CDR2 SMNVEV (reference sequence). CDR3 size: 14 residues.

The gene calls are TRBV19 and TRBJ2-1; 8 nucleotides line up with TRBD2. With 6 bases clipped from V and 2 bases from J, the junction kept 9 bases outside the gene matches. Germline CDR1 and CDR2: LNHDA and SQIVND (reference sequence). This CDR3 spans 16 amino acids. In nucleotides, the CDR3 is TGTGCCAGTAGGATGGGTAGCGGGGTCCCCTACAATGAGCAGTTCTTC. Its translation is CASRMGSGVPYNEQFF.

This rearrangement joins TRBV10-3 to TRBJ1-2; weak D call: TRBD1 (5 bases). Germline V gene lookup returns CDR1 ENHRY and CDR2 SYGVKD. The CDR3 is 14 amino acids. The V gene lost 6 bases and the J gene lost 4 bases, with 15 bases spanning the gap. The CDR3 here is CAISVGTDGYGYTF. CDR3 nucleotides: TGTGCCATCAGCGTCGGGACTGACGGCTATGGCTACACCTTC.

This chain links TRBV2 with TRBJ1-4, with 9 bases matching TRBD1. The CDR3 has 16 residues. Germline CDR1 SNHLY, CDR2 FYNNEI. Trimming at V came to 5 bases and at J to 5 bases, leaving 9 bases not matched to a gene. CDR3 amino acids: CASSYPRDRVNEKLFF. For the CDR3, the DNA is TGTGCCAGCAGTTACCCCAGGGACAGGGTGAATGAAAAACTGTTTTTT.

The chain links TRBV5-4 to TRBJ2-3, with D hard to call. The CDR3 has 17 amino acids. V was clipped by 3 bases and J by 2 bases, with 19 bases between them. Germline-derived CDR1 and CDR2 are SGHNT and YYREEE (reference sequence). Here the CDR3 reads CASSYKPDRKTTDTQYF. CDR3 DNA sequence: TGTGCCAGCAGCTACAAGCCTGACCGGAAGACCACAGATACGCAGTATTTT.

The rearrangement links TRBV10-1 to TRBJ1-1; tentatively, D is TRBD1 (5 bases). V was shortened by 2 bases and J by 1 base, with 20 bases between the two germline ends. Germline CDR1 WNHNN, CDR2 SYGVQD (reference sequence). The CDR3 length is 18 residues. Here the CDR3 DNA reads TGCGCCAGCAGTGAGCCTCCGGCTCACCTGAGGGGGAACACTGAAGCTTTCTTT. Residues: CASSEPPAHLRGNTEAFF.

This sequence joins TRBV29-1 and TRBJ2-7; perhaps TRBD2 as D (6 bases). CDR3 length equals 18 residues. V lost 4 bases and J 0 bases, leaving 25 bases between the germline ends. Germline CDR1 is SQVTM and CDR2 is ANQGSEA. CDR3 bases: TGCAGCGTTGTACAGCCCCCAGGTGGAGGGGTGGGCTCCTACGAGCAGTACTTC. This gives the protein CSVVQPPGGGVGSYEQYF.

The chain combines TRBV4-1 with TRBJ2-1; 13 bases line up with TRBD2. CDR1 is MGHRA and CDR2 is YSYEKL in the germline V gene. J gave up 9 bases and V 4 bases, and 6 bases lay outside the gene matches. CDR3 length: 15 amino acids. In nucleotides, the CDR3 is TGCGCCAGCAGCCGCGGACTAGCGGGAGCGGGTGAGCAGTTCTTC. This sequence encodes CASSRGLAGAGEQFF.

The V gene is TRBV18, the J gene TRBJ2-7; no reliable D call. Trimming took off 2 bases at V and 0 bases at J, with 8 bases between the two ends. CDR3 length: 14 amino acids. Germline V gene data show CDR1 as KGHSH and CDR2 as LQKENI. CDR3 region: CASSPNPSSYEQYF. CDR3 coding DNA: TGTGCCAGCTCACCAAATCCGAGCTCCTACGAGCAGTACTTC.

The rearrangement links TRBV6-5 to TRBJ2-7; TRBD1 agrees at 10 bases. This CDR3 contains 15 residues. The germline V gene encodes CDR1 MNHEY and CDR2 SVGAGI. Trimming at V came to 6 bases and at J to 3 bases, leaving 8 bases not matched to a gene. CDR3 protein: CASRIGQGVSYEQYF. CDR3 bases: TGTGCCAGCAGAATAGGACAGGGGGTAAGCTACGAGCAGTACTTC.

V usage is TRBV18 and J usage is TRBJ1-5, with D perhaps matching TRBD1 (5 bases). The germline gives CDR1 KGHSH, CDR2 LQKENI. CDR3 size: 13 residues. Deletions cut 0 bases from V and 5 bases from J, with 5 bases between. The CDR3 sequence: CASSPPGDQPQHF. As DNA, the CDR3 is TGTGCCAGCTCACCACCGGGGGATCAGCCCCAGCATTTT.

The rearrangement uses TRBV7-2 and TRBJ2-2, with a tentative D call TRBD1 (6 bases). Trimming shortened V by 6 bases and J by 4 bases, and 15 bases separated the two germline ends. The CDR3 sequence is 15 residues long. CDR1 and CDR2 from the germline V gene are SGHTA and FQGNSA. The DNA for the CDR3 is TGTGCCAGCAGTCAGGGACACGTCCTCACCGGGGAGCTGTTTTTT. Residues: CASSQGHVLTGELFF.

Written as DNA, the CDR3 is TGTGCCAGCAGCTTGACCTACCTTGGCTCAGGGGCGCCCGAAGAGACCCAGTACTTC. Protein sequence: CASSLTYLGSGAPEETQYF. The chain joins TRBV7-9 to TRBJ2-5, with TRBD1 as a possible D gene (6 bases). CDR1 and CDR2 from the germline V gene are SEHNR and FQNEAQ (reference sequence). V lost 3 bases, J lost 3 bases, and 26 bases lay in between. The CDR3 is made up of 19 amino acids.

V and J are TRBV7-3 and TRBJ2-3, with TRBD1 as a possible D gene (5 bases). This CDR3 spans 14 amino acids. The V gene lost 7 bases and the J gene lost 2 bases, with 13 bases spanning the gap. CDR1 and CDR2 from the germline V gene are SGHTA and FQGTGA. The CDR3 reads CASTLAGPTDTQYF. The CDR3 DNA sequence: TGTGCCAGCACCCTGGCAGGGCCCACAGATACGCAGTATTTT.

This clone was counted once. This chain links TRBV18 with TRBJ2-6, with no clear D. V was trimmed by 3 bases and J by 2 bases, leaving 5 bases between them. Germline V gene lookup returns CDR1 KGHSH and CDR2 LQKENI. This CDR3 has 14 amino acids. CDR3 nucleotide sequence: TGTGCCAGCTCACCTCCTCCTGGGGCCAACGTCCTGACTTTC. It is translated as CASSPPPGANVLTF.

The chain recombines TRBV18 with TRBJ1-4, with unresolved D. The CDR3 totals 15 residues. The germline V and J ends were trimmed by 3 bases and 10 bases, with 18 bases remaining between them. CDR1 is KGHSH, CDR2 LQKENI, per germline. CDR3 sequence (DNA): TGTGCCAGCTCACCTGGCGGAGGCAAGGAGGGAAAACTGTTTTTT. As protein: CASSPGGGKEGKLFF. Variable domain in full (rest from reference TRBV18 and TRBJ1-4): NAGVMQNPRHLVRRRGQEARLRCSPMKGHSHVYWYRQLPEEGLKFMVYLQKENIIDESGMPKERFSAEFPKEGPSILRIQQVVRGDSAAYFCASSPGGGKEGKLFFGSGTQLSVL.

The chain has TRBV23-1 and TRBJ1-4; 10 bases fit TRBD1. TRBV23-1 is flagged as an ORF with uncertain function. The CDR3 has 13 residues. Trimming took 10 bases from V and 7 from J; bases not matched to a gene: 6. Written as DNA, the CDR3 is TGCGCCACCCTGGACAGGGGGTGTGAAAAACTGTTTTTT. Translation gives CATLDRGCEKLFF.

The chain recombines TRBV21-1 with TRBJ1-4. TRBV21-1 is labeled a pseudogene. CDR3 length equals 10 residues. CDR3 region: CASTWRGLYF. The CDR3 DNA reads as TGTGCCAGCACCTGGCGGGGTCTTTATTTT.

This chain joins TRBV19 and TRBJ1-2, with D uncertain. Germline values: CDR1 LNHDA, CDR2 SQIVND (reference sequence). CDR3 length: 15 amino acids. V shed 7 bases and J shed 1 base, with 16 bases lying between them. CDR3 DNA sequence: TGTGCCAGTACCGAGGGCCCGTCAGATAACTATGGCTACACCTTC. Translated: CASTEGPSDNYGYTF.

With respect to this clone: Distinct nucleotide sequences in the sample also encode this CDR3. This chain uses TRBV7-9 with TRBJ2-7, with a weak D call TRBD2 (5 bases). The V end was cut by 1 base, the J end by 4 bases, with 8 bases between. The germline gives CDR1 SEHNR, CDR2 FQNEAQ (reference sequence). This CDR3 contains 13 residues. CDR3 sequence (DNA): TGTGCCAGCAGCTTAGTCGGGGAATACGAGCAGTACTTC. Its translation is CASSLVGEYEQYF.